Reported below is one T cell receptor (beta chain). This entry belongs to a study of blood T cell repertoires in COVID-19. Background on the study: Sources were T cells, B-cell-depleted T cells, or PBMCs; the material itself was cDNA or gDNA.

Germline CDR1 ENHRY, CDR2 SYGVKD. The V gene end was trimmed by 5 bases and the J gene end by 4 bases; junction bases not matched to a gene: 2. This CDR3 spans 14 amino acids. The assay was immunoSEQ multiplex PCR, and TCRdb's table has in-frame clones only and misses some. Of 26,000 or so clones detected, 80% to 90% appear once; the ten largest clones hold roughly 14%. The chain has TRBV10-3 and TRBJ2-1; 10 bases line up with TRBD2. The clonotype originates from a human donor in a cohort sampled during active COVID-19. The donor label of this sample is uncertain. The sequenced sample consisted of peripheral blood. CDR3 in amino acids: CAISPSGGYNEQFF. DNA of the CDR3: TGTGCCATCAGTCCTAGCGGGGGATACAATGAGCAGTTCTTC.